The rows below give T cell receptor beta chains drawn from one sample of a study of shared clonotypes between healthy human individuals. TCRdb keeps only in-frame clones here, not all; method: immunoSEQ multiplex PCR. The profile shows 600,000 to 800,000 clones, 72% of them singletons. Sequencing input: memory CD4+ T cells sorted from blood. The receptor set was obtained from a woman in her twenties or thirties in good health. Both conserved end residues are part of each CDR3. D genes are given only for firm matches. The size of a clone is reported for some rows only, either as once, few or many, or as a class for expanded clones.

V: TRBV27
D: NA
J: TRBJ2-5
size: NA
DNA: TGTGCCAGCAAGAGGGTGGCGGGGTACCAAGAGACCCAGTACTTC
CDR3: CASKRVAGYQETQYF

V: TRBV27
D: NA
J: TRBJ1-1
size: NA
DNA: TGTGCCAGCAGAAATCGGGCGGGGGTGGACACTGAAGCTTTCTTT
CDR3: CASRNRAGVDTEAFF

V: TRBV27
D: TRBD2
J: TRBJ2-4
size: few
DNA: TGTGCCAGCAGTCCACGACTAGCGGGAGGGCCGGGAGCCAAAAACATTCAGTACTTC
CDR3: CASSPRLAGGPGAKNIQYF

V: TRBV5-1
D: NA
J: TRBJ2-7
size: NA
DNA: TGCGCCAGCAGTAAAGGGTCGGACCGAGATTCTTACGAGCAGTACTTC
CDR3: CASSKGSDRDSYEQYF

V: TRBV5-1
D: TRBD1
J: TRBJ1-4
size: NA
DNA: TGCGCCAGCAGCTCGAACCTAATGGACAGGGAGGTTACGAAACTGTTTTTT
CDR3: CASSSNLMDREVTKLFF

V: TRBV5-6
D: NA
J: TRBJ1-2
size: NA
DNA: TGTGCCAGCAGCTTGGTGGCAGCTAACTATGGCTACACCTTC
CDR3: CASSLVAANYGYTF

V: TRBV6-1
D: NA
J: TRBJ1-5
size: NA
DNA: TGTGCCAGCAGTGAAGCGGCGGGCAGTCAGCATTTT
CDR3: CASSEAAGSQHF

V: TRBV2
D: TRBD1
J: TRBJ1-5
size: NA
DNA: TGTGCCAGCAGTGAACACGGACAGGGCGCTTGGCCCCAGCATTTT
CDR3: CASSEHGQGAWPQHF

V: TRBV28
D: TRBD1
J: TRBJ1-4
size: NA
DNA: TGTGCCAGCAGTTTAGGAGGGCCCCCGGGACAGGGGACCGCAACTAATGAAAAACTGTTTTTT
CDR3: CASSLGGPPGQGTATNEKLFF

V: TRBV11-3
D: TRBD2
J: TRBJ2-1
size: NA
DNA: TGTGCCAGCAGCTTAGTAGCGGGAAAAGATGAGCAGTTCTTC
CDR3: CASSLVAGKDEQFF

V: TRBV2
D: TRBD1
J: TRBJ1-4
size: NA
DNA: TGTGCCAGCAGTAAAGGGGGACAGGGAGGCGAAAAACTGTTTTTT
CDR3: CASSKGGQGGEKLFF

V: TRBV4-2
D: NA
J: TRBJ1-3
size: NA
DNA: TGTGCCAGCAGCCAAGCTGGAAACACCATATATTTT
CDR3: CASSQAGNTIYF

V: TRBV5-3
D: NA
J: TRBJ2-7
size: NA
DNA: TGTGCCAGAAGCTTGGGCAGGGGAGATTCCTACGAGCAGTACTTC
CDR3: CARSLGRGDSYEQYF

V: TRBV6-1
D: NA
J: TRBJ1-2
size: NA
DNA: TGTGCCAGCAGGCCCGGGCCCATAGCTAACTATGGCTACACCTTC
CDR3: CASRPGPIANYGYTF

V: TRBV28
D: NA
J: TRBJ2-7
size: NA
DNA: TGTGCCACCGTGACTGGAGTGGGAAACGAGCAGTACTTC
CDR3: CATVTGVGNEQYF

V: TRBV7-2
D: TRBD1
J: TRBJ2-3
size: NA
DNA: TGTGCCAGCAGCCCAGCGACAGGGAGCACAGATACGCAGTATTTT
CDR3: CASSPATGSTDTQYF

V: TRBV28
D: NA
J: TRBJ1-1
size: NA
DNA: TGTGCCAGCAATACCGGGACTCCGGTTGGAGCTTTCTTT
CDR3: CASNTGTPVGAFF

V: TRBV29-1
D: NA
J: TRBJ1-2
size: few
DNA: TGCAGCGCTGGACAGTCCTCATATGGCTACACCTTC
CDR3: CSAGQSSYGYTF

V: TRBV7-8
D: TRBD2
J: TRBJ2-1
size: NA
DNA: TGTGCCAGCAGCTTAGGGCGGGAGTACTACAATGAGCAGTTCTTC
CDR3: CASSLGREYYNEQFF

V: TRBV6-1
D: NA
J: TRBJ1-5
size: NA
DNA: TGTGCCAGCAGTGGGGGGAGAAAGGGGAGCAATCAGCCCCAGCATTTT
CDR3: CASSGGRKGSNQPQHF

V: TRBV6-1
D: TRBD2
J: TRBJ2-7
size: few
DNA: TGTGCCAGCAGTGCCAGGACTAGCGGTGCCTCCTACGAGCAGTACTTC
CDR3: CASSARTSGASYEQYF

V: TRBV19
D: NA
J: TRBJ2-2
size: NA
DNA: TGTGCCAGTAGTATCCTAGGGGCGCGCGAAACCGGGGAGCTGTTTTTT
CDR3: CASSILGARETGELFF

V: TRBV6-5
D: NA
J: TRBJ1-1
size: NA
DNA: TGTGCCAGCAGTTACGGGGACACTGAAGCTTTCTTT
CDR3: CASSYGDTEAFF

V: TRBV29-1
D: TRBD1
J: TRBJ2-1
size: NA
DNA: TGCAGCATGGGACAGGGATACAATGAGCAGTTCTTC
CDR3: CSMGQGYNEQFF

V: TRBV11-3
D: NA
J: TRBJ2-1
size: NA
DNA: TGTGCCAGCAGCTTAGGTCGGACTACCTACAATGAGCAGTTCTTC
CDR3: CASSLGRTTYNEQFF

V: TRBV7-8
D: NA
J: TRBJ1-1
size: NA
DNA: TGTGCCAGCAGCTTGGGGAGGGTCACTGAAGCTTTCTTT
CDR3: CASSLGRVTEAFF

V: TRBV10-1
D: TRBD1
J: TRBJ2-1
size: NA
DNA: TGCGCCAGCAGCAGGACAGGCAATGAGCAGTTCTTC
CDR3: CASSRTGNEQFF

V: TRBV6-5
D: TRBD1
J: TRBJ2-7
size: NA
DNA: TGTGCCAGCAGAAGGGGACAGGGGTGGAACTACGAGCAGTACTTC
CDR3: CASRRGQGWNYEQYF

V: TRBV11-2
D: TRBD1
J: TRBJ2-7
size: NA
DNA: TGTGCCAGCAGCTCTTTGACAGGGGGCTACGAGCAGTACTTC
CDR3: CASSSLTGGYEQYF

V: TRBV6-1
D: NA
J: TRBJ1-5
size: many
DNA: TGTGCCAGCAGTGAAGCCCCTGTGGTACAGACTAGCAATCAGCCCCAGCATTTT
CDR3: CASSEAPVVQTSNQPQHF

V: TRBV19
D: NA
J: TRBJ1-4
size: NA
DNA: TGTGCCAAAGAACCCAACCCCAATGAAAAACTGTTTTTT
CDR3: CAKEPNPNEKLFF

V: TRBV27
D: NA
J: TRBJ1-5
size: NA
DNA: TGTGCCAGCAGTTTTCTCGCCGGCCAGCCCCAGCATTTT
CDR3: CASSFLAGQPQHF

V: TRBV6-5
D: NA
J: TRBJ2-3
size: few
DNA: TGTGCCAGCAGCGATGCAGGGCCCCTCACAGATACGCAGTATTTT
CDR3: CASSDAGPLTDTQYF

V: TRBV7-9
D: TRBD1
J: TRBJ1-1
size: NA
DNA: TGTGCCAGCACCAGACAGGGGAGCACTGAAGCTTTCTTT
CDR3: CASTRQGSTEAFF

V: TRBV25-1
D: TRBD2
J: TRBJ2-1
size: few
DNA: TGTGCCAGCAGTGTACTACTAGCGGGAGGGCTCGATGAGCAGTTCTTC
CDR3: CASSVLLAGGLDEQFF

V: TRBV19
D: TRBD2
J: TRBJ2-2
size: few
DNA: TGTGCCAGTATCCGGACTAGCAGGCAGCCCGGGGAGCTGTTTTTT
CDR3: CASIRTSRQPGELFF

V: TRBV5-1
D: NA
J: TRBJ2-3
size: NA
DNA: TGCGCCAGCAGCCCCGACCCATCCGGGAGTGGCGCAGATACGCAGTATTTT
CDR3: CASSPDPSGSGADTQYF

V: TRBV28
D: NA
J: TRBJ2-1
size: NA
DNA: TGTGCCAGCAGTCCCCCGGGGCAGGGTCTCTACAATGAGCAGTTCTTC
CDR3: CASSPPGQGLYNEQFF

V: TRBV6-5
D: TRBD1
J: TRBJ2-3
size: few
DNA: TGTGCCAGCAGTCGGGGGACAGGGGTTAAAGATACGCAGTATTTT
CDR3: CASSRGTGVKDTQYF

V: TRBV5-1
D: NA
J: TRBJ1-2
size: NA
DNA: TGCGCCAGCAGCACCTCAGGTGGGGCGGGCTATGGCTACACCTTC
CDR3: CASSTSGGAGYGYTF

V: TRBV27
D: TRBD2
J: TRBJ2-2
size: once
DNA: TGTGCCAGCAGTCCGCGGACTAGTTGGTCCCCCGGGGAGCTGTTTTTT
CDR3: CASSPRTSWSPGELFF

V: TRBV6-5
D: NA
J: TRBJ1-2
size: NA
DNA: TGTGCCAGCAGTTACTCAGGACAGTCGGGCAGCGGCTACACCTTC
CDR3: CASSYSGQSGSGYTF

V: TRBV6-6
D: NA
J: TRBJ2-3
size: once
DNA: TGTGCCAGCAGTTCGCGAGATACGCAGTATTTT
CDR3: CASSSRDTQYF